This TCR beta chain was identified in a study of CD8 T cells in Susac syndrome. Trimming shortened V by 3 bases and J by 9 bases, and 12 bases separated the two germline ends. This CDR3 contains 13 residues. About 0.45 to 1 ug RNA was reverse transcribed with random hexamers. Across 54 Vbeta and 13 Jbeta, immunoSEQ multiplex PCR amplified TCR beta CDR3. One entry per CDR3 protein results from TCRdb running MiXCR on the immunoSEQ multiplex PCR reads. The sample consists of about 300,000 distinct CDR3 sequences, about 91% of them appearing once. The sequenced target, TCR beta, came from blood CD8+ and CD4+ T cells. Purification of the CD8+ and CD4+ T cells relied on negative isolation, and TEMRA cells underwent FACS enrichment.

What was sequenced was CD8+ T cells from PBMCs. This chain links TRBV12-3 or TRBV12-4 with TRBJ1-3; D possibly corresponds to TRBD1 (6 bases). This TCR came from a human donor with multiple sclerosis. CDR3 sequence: CASSFTGLSTIYF. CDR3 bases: TGTGCCAGCAGTTTCACAGGGCTGTCCACCATATATTTT.